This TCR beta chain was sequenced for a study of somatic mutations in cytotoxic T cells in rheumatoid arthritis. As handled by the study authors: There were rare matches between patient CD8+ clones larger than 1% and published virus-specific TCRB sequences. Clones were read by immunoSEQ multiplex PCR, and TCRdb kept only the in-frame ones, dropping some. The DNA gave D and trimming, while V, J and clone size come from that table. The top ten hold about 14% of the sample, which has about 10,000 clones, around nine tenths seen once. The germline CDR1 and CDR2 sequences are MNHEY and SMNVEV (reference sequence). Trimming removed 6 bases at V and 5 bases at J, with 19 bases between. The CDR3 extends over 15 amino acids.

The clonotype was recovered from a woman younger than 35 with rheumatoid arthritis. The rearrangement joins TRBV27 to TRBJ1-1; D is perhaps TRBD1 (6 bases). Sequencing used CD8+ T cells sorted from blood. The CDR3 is CASSLSGGGRTEAFF. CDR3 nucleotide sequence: TGTGCCAGCAGCCTTTCTGGGGGGGGCCGGACTGAAGCTTTCTTT.